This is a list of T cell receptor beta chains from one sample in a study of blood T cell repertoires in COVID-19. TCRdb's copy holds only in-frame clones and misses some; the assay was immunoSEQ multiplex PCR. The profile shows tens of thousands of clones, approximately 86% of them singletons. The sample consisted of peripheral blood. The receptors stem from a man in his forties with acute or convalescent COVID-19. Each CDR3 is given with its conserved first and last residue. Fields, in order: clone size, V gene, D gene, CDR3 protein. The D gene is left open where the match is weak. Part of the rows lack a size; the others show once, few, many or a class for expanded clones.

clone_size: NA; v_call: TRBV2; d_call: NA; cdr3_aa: CASGGLPQDTQYF
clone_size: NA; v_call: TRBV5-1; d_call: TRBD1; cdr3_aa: CASSLRDSRNTEAFF
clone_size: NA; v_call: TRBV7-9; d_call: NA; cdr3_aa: CASSLNDKNTEAFF
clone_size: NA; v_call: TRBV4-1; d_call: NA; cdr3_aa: CASSQETQGAGANVLTF
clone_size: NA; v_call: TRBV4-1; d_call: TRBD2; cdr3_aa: CASSQDLHLAGKDTQYF
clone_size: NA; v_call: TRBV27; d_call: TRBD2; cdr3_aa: CASKIVGRAGGTGELFF
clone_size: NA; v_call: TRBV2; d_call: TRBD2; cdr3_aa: CASSTGTSGLVAETQYF
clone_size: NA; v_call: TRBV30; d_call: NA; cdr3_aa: CAWSRGLSLNTEAFF
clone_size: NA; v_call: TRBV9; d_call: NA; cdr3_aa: CASSVDPGSQETQYF
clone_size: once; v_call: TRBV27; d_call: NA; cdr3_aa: CASGQYNSPLHF
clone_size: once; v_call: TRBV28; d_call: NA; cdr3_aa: CASSFSGNGGTEAFF
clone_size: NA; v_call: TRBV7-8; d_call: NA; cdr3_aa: CASSTGSKPQHF
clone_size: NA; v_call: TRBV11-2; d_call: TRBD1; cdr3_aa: CASSLGGRGYQETQYF
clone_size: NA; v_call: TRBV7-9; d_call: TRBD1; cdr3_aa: CASSPGQQSTDTQYF
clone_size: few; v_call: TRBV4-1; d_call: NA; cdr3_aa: CASSPPGGQNYGYTF
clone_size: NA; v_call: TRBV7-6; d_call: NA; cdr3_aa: CASSTEPTDTQYF
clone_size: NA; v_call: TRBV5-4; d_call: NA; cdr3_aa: CASSLKEGGELFF
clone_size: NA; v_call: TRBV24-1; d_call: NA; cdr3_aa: CATSDEASTGFGTYGYTF
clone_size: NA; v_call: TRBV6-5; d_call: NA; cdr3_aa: CASSYEAGSYEQYF
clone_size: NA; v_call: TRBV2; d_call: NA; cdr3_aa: CASSYTREAEAFF
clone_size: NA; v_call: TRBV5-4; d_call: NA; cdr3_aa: CASSQSLGDTQYF
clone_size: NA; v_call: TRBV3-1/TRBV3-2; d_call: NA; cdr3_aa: CASSHFTAAGNTIYF
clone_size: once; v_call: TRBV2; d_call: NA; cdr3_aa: CASSDIDQAGGYTF
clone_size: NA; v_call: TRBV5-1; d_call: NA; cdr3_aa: CASSLDRYSVEQYF
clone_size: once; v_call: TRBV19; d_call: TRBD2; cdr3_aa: CASSTRGANNEQFF
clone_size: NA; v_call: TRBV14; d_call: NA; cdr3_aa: CASAGQINSPLHF
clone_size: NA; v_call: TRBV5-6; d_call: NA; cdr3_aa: CASSTYYRPLGQETQYF
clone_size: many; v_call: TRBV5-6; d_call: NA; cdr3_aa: CASSLGPGATNEKLFF
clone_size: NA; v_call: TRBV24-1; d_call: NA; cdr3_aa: CATSETGGREADTQYF
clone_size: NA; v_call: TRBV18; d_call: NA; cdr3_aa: CASSPNPGAPLHF
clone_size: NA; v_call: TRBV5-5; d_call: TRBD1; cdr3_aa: CASSLAGTGSYYGYTF
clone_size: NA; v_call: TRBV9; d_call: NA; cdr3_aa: CASSVGPDRETQYF
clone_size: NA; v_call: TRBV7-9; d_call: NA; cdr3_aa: CASAGNNEKLFF
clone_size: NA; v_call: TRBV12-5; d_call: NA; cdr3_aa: CASGPGDGQETQYF
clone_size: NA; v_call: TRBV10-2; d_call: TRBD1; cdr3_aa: CASSEGTDWNTEAFF
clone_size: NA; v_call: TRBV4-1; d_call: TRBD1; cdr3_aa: CASSPTWGQWDEQYF
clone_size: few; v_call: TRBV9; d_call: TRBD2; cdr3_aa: CASSVLAGGAYNEQFF
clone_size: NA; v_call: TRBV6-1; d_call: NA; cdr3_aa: CASSETGHNQPQHF
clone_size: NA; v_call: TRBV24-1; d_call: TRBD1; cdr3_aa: CATSASPGTGSYEQYF
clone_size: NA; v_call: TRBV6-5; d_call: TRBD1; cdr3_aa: CATTGTGRPKLFF
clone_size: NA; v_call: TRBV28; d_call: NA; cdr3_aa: CASSFQGMSNQPQHF
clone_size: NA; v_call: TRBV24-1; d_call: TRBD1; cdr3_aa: CATSDPTGSPSEAFF
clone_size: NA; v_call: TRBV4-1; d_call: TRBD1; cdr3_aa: CASSPYGQGAASGELFF